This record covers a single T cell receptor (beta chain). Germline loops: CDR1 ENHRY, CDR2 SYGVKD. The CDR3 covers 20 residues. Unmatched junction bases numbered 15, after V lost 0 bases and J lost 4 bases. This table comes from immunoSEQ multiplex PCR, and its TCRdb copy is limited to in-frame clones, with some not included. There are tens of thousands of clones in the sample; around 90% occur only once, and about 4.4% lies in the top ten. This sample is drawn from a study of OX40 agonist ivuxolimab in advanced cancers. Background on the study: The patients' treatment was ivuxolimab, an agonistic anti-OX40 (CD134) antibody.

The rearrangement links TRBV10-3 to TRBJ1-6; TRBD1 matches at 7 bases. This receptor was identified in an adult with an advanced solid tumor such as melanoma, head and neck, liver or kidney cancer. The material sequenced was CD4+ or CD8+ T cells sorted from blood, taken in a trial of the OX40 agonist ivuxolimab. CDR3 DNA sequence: TGTGCCATCAGTGAGTCGAGGGTCAGGGGGACCTCCGATTATAATTCACCCCTCCACTTT. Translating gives CAISESRVRGTSDYNSPLHF.